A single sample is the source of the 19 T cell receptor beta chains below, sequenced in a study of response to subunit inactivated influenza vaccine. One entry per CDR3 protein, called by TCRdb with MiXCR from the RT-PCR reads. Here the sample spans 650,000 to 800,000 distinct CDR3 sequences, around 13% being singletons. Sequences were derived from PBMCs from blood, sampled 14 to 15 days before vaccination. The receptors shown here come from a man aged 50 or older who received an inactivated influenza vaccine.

CDR3 residues: CASSLYGFGNTEAFF. The CDR3 DNA reads as TGTGCCAGCAGTTTATATGGGTTTGGGAACACTGAAGCTTTCTTT. V usage is TRBV27 and J usage is TRBJ1-1, with unresolved D. From germline, CDR1 is MNHEY and CDR2 SMNVEV (reference sequence). Trimming took 1 base from V and 1 from J, leaving 10 bases between them. This CDR3 spans 15 amino acids.

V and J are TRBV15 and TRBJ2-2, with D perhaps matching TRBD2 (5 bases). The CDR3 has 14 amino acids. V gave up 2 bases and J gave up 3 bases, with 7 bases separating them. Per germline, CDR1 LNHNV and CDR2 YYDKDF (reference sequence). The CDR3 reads CATSRLRDTGELFF. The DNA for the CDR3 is TGTGCCACCAGCAGACTGCGGGACACCGGGGAGCTGTTTTTT. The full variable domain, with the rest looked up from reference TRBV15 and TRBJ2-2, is DAMVIQNPRYQVTQFGKPVTLSCSQTLNHNVMYWYQQKSSQAPKLLFHYYDKDFNNEADTPDNFQSRRPNTSFCFLDIRSPGLGDTAMYLCATSRLRDTGELFFGEGSRLTVL.

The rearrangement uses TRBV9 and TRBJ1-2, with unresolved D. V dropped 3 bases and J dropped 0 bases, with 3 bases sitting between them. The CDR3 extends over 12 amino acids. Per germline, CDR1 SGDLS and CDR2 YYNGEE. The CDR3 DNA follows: TGTGCCAGCAGCGGAACTAACTATGGCTACACCTTC. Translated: CASSGTNYGYTF.

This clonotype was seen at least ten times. In nucleotides, the CDR3 is TGCAGCGGGACTCCACAATTCTACAATGAGCAGTTCTTC. Its protein is CSGTPQFYNEQFF. The chain uses TRBV29-1 and TRBJ2-1, with D possibly matching TRBD2 (5 bases). The CDR3 has 13 residues. The ends were cut back, 7 bases at V and 3 bases at J, with 13 bases in the middle. Germline V gene data show CDR1 as SQVTM and CDR2 as ANQGSEA.

CDR3 in DNA: TGTGCCAGCAGCTTAGCGGGACAGTCGAACTATGGCTACACCTTC. Protein: CASSLAGQSNYGYTF. The chain recombines TRBV7-2 with TRBJ1-2; TRBD1 aligns across 7 bases. The ends lost 0 bases at V and 2 bases at J; junction bases unmatched: 3. The CDR3 runs 15 residues. Germline V gene data show CDR1 as SGHTA and CDR2 as FQGNSA.

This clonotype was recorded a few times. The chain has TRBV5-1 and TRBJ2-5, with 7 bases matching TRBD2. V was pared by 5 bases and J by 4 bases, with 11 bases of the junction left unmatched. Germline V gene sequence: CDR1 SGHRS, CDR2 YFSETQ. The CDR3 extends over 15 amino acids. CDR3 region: CASSGSGASLETQYF. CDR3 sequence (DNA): TGCGCCAGCAGTGGAAGCGGGGCCTCCCTAGAGACCCAGTACTTC.

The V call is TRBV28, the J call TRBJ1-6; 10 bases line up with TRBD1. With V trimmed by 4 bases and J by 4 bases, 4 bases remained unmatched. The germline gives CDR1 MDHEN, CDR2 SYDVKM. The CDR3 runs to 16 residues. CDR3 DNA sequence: TGTGCCAGCAGTTCCTGGACAGGGGGGTATAATTCACCCCTCCACTTT. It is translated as CASSSWTGGYNSPLHF.

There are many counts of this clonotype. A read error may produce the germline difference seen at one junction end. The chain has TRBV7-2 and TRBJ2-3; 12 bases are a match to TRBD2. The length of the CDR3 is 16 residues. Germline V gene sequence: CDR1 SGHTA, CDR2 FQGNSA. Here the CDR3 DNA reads TGCGCCAGCAGCTTGGGGACTAGCGGGAGCACAGATACGCAGTATTTT. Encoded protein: CASSLGTSGSTDTQYF. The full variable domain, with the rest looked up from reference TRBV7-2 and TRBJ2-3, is GAGVSQSPSNKVTEKGKDVELRCDPISGHTALYWYRQSLGQGLEFLIYFQGNSAPDKSGLPSDRFSAERTGGSVSTLTIQRTQQEDSAVYLCASSLGTSGSTDTQYFGPGTRLTVL.

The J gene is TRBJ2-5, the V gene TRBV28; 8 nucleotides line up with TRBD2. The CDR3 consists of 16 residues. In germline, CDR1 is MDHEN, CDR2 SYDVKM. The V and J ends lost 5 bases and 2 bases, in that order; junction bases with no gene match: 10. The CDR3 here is CASSVSGTRRQETQYF. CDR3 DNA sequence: TGTGCCAGCAGTGTATCAGGGACTAGGAGACAAGAGACCCAGTACTTC.

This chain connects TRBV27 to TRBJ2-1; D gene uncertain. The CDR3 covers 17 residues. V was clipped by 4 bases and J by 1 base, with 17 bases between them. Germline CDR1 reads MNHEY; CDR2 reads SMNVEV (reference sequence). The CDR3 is CASSSGPGGWSYNEQFF. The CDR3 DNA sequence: TGTGCCAGCAGTTCCGGGCCAGGTGGTTGGTCCTACAATGAGCAGTTCTTC.

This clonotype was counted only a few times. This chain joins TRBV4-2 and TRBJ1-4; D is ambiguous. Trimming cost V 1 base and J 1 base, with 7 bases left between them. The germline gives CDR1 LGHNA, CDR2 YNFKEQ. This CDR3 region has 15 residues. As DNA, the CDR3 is TGTGCCAGCAGCCAAGTTGAGGGAACTAATGAAAAACTGTTTTTT. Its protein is CASSQVEGTNEKLFF.

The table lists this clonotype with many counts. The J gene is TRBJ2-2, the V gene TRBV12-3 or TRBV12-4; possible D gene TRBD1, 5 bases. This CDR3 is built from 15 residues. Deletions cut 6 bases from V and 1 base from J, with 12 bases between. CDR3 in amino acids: CASRRQGQNTGELFF. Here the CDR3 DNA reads TGTGCCAGCAGGCGGCAAGGACAGAACACCGGGGAGCTGTTTTTT.

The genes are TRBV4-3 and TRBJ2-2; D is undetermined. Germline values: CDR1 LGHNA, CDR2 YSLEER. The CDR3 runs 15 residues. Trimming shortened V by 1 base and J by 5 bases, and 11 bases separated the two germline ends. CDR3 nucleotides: TGCGCCAGCAGCCAAGTTCCAGGATGGACCGGGGAGCTGTTTTTT. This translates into CASSQVPGWTGELFF.

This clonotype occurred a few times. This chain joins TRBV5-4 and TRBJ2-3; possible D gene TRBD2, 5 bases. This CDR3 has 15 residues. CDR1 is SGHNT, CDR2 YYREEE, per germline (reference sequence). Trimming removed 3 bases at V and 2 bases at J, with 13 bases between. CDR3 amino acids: CASSSPGTLTDTQYF. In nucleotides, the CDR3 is TGTGCCAGCAGCTCGCCGGGAACACTCACAGATACGCAGTATTTT.

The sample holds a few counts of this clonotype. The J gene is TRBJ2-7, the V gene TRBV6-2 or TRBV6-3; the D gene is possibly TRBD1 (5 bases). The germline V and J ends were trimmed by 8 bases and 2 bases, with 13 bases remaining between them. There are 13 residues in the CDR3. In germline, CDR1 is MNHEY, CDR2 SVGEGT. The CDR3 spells CASCTGGTYEQYF. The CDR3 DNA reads TGTGCCAGCTGTACAGGTGGTACCTACGAGCAGTACTTC.

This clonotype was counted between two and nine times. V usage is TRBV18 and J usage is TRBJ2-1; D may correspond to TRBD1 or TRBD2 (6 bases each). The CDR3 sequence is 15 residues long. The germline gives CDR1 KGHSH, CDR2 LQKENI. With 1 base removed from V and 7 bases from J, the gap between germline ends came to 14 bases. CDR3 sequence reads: CASSPRGGIGNEQFF. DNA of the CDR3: TGTGCCAGCTCACCACGAGGGGGGATAGGAAATGAGCAGTTCTTC.

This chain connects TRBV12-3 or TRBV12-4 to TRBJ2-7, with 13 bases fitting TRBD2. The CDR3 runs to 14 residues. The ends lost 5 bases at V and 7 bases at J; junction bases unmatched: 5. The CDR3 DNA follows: TGTGCCAGCAGTACGGGACTAGCGGGGAGTGAGCAGTACTTC. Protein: CASSTGLAGSEQYF.

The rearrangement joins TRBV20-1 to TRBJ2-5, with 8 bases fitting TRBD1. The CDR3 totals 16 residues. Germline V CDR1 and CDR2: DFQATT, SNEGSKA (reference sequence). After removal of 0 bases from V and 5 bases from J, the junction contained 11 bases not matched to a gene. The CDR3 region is CSARDFQGARWETQYF. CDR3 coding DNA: TGCAGTGCTAGAGATTTCCAGGGGGCGAGGTGGGAGACCCAGTACTTC.

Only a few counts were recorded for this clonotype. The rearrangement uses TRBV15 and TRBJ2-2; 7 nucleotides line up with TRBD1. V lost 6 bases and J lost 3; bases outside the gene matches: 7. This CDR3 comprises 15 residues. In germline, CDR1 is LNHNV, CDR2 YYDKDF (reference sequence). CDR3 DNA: TGTGCCACCAGGAAAACAGGGGATCACACCGGGGAGCTGTTTTTT. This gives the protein CATRKTGDHTGELFF.